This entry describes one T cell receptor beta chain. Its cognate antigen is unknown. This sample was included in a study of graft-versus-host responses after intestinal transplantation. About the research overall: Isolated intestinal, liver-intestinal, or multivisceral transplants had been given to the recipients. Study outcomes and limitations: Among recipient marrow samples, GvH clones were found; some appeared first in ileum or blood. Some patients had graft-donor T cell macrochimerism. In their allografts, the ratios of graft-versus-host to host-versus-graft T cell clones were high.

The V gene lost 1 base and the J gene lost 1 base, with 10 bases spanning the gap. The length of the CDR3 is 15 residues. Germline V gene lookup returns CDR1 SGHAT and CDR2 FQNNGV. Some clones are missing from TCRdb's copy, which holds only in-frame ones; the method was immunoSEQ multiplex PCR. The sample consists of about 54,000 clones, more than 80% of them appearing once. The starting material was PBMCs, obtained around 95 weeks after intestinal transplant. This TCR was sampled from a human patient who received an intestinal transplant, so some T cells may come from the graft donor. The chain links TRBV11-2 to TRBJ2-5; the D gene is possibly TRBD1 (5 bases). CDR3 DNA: TGTGCCAGCAGCTTAGGGGGCTGGGTCCAAGAGACCCAGTACTTC. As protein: CASSLGGWVQETQYF.